These 20 T cell receptor beta chains came from one sample sequenced in a study of blood T cells in healthy people across ages. A second PCR of 7 to 11 cycles used a sample-barcoded 5' primer and a J-beta primer mix. TCRdb re-called the 5' RACE reads with MiXCR, one entry per CDR3 protein. The table shows 600,000 to 900,000 distinct CDR3 sequences, with under 30% occurring only once. These data were also filed under a second study, of T cells of mothers and their children.

The material sequenced was blood. The receptors originated from a boy between 10 and 17 years old in good health.

This clonotype was counted a few times. The chain has TRBV5-1 and TRBJ1-2; a possible D gene is TRBD1 (6 bases). Germline V gene data show CDR1 as SGHRS and CDR2 as YFSETQ. This CDR3 is 17 amino acids long. V dropped 0 bases and J dropped 4 bases, with 19 bases sitting between them. CDR3 loop: CASSLEGGPGPVYGYTF. For the CDR3, the DNA is TGCGCCAGCAGCTTGGAAGGGGGTCCGGGACCGGTCTATGGCTACACCTTC.

This clonotype was detected a few times. A junction boundary mismatches the germline segment, possibly from a read error. This chain links TRBV27 with TRBJ2-7, with D perhaps TRBD1 (5 bases). From germline, CDR1 is MNHEY and CDR2 SMNVEV (reference sequence). This CDR3 is built from 13 residues. CDR3 nucleotides: TGTGCCAGCCCTCGAGGACCAGGGTACGGGCAGTACTTC. This sequence encodes CASPRGPGYGQYF.

Only a few counts were recorded for this clonotype. This chain joins TRBV6-5 and TRBJ1-2; no firm D call. There are 15 residues in the CDR3. The V gene's germline CDR1 is MNHEY and CDR2 SVGAGI. V gave up 0 bases and J gave up 0 bases, with 8 bases separating them. The CDR3 sequence is CASSYSQSTNYGYTF. Written as DNA, the CDR3 is TGTGCCAGCAGTTACTCGCAATCAACTAACTATGGCTACACCTTC.

This rearrangement joins TRBV10-3 to TRBJ2-4; D is ambiguous. This CDR3 is 15 amino acids long. V dropped 4 bases and J dropped 0 bases, with 10 bases sitting between them. The germline gives CDR1 ENHRY, CDR2 SYGVKD. The CDR3 protein is CAISVGQIAKNIQYF. DNA of the CDR3: TGTGCCATCAGTGTTGGCCAGATAGCCAAAAACATTCAGTACTTC.

This clonotype turned up a few times. The rearrangement joins TRBV20-1 to TRBJ2-5, with 9 bases that match TRBD1. Matching the DNA end better, TRBJ2-1 makes the J call doubtful. The CDR3 loop spans 14 amino acids. Germline CDR1 is DFQATT and CDR2 is SNEGSKA (reference sequence). The CDR3 sequence: CSARDGTGRNEQFF. CDR3 nucleotide sequence: TGCAGTGCTAGAGATGGGACAGGGCGCAATGAGCAGTTCTTC.

The chain couples TRBV12-3 or TRBV12-4 to TRBJ1-1; D ambiguous. Trimming pared 5 bases from V and 4 bases from J, leaving 17 bases between. The CDR3 is 15 residues long. The CDR3 loop is CASSPSIWWVTEAFF. CDR3 DNA sequence: TGTGCCAGCAGTCCATCGATTTGGTGGGTCACTGAAGCTTTCTTT.

This clonotype occurred a few times. This chain joins TRBV10-3 and TRBJ1-1; D unresolved. This CDR3 spans 15 amino acids. V was cut by 8 bases and J by 3 bases, with 19 bases left in between. The germline V gene has CDR1 ENHRY and CDR2 SYGVKD. CDR3 coding DNA: TGTGCCATCCGGAGTGGAGGCAGCCCCGACACTGAAGCTTTCTTT. Translation: CAIRSGGSPDTEAFF.

This clonotype showed up just once. The chain joins TRBV5-1 to TRBJ2-5; D remains unclear. CDR1 SGHRS and CDR2 YFSETQ come from the germline V gene. V gave up 4 bases and J gave up 0 bases, with 13 bases separating them. This CDR3 has 15 residues. The CDR3 nucleotides are TGCGCCAGCAGCACAACGACCGCGTACCAAGAGACCCAGTACTTC. Translated, it gives CASSTTTAYQETQYF.

The chain uses TRBV7-9 and TRBJ2-1; D remains unclear. The CDR3 is 15 residues long. The germline V and J ends were trimmed by 5 bases and 1 base, with 12 bases remaining between them. Germline V CDR1 and CDR2: SEHNR, FQNEAQ (reference sequence). CDR3 sequence (DNA): TGTGCCAGCAGCCCCACCGACCCTTCCTACAATGAGCAGTTCTTC. Protein: CASSPTDPSYNEQFF.

The gene calls are TRBV5-1 and TRBJ2-7; 11 nucleotides line up with TRBD2. V was pared by 0 bases and J by 4 bases, with 6 bases of the junction left unmatched. Germline CDR1 reads SGHRS; CDR2 reads YFSETQ. The CDR3 runs to 16 residues. CDR3 in amino acids: CASSLASTSGAYEQYF. The CDR3 nucleotides read TGCGCCAGCAGCTTGGCCTCGACTAGCGGGGCTTACGAGCAGTACTTC.

The genes are TRBV7-9 and TRBJ2-5, with D hard to call. The germline V gene encodes CDR1 SEHNR and CDR2 FQNEAQ (reference sequence). The CDR3 length is 16 residues. Trimming left V 5 bases short and J 5 bases short, with 21 bases between. CDR3: CASSPPRALNLETQYF. The CDR3, as DNA: TGTGCCAGCAGCCCACCCCGGGCGCTCAACTTGGAGACCCAGTACTTC.

The chain is built from TRBV5-4 and TRBJ2-7; 9 bases map to TRBD2. The J call may be wrong; the DNA end is better matched by TRBJ2-1. Germline CDR1 is SGHNT and CDR2 is YYREEE (reference sequence). The CDR3 is 17 amino acids. Here the CDR3 reads CASSSLAGRRTLDEQFF. The CDR3 DNA reads TGTGCCAGCAGCAGCCTAGCGGGAAGAAGGACACTCGATGAGCAGTTCTTC.

This clonotype was seen more than once but under ten times. This rearrangement joins TRBV10-3 to TRBJ1-2, with D perhaps matching TRBD1 (5 bases). V lost 6 bases and J lost 0, with 11 bases in between. This CDR3 comprises 14 residues. Germline V gives CDR1 ENHRY, CDR2 SYGVKD. The CDR3: CAISRQTANYGYTF. The CDR3 DNA follows: TGTGCCATCAGCCGACAGACAGCTAACTATGGCTACACCTTC.

This clonotype was found many times. This chain joins TRBV6-5 and TRBJ1-2; D not resolved. CDR1 is MNHEY, CDR2 SVGAGI, per germline. This CDR3 is built from 13 residues. The ends were cut back, 6 bases at V and 6 bases at J, with 14 bases in the middle. CDR3: CASRTPTAHGYTF. The CDR3 nucleotides read TGTGCCAGCAGGACCCCGACGGCTCATGGCTACACCTTC.

Only a few counts were recorded for this clonotype. The junction shows a germline mismatch at one end, possibly a read error. V usage is TRBV12-3 or TRBV12-4 and J usage is TRBJ2-7; TRBD1 aligns across 7 bases. The J call may be in error: the DNA end matches TRBJ2-5 better. The CDR3 has 15 amino acids. Here the CDR3 reads CTSSSRTGHQETQYF. In nucleotides, the CDR3 is TGTACCAGCAGTTCTCGGACAGGACACCAAGAGACCCAGTACTTC.

The gene calls are TRBV5-6 and TRBJ2-3; D gene uncertain. Trimming cost V 0 bases and J 5 bases, with 10 bases left between them. The germline CDR1 and CDR2 sequences are SGHDT and YYEEEE. The CDR3 runs to 14 residues. For the CDR3, the DNA is TGTGCCAGCAGCTTGGGTTCCCCGCGAGATACGCAGTATTTT. This codes for CASSLGSPRDTQYF.

This clonotype was detected a few times. The chain couples TRBV20-1 to TRBJ2-1; the match to TRBD1 covers 11 bases. The DNA end lines up better with TRBJ2-7; the J call may be wrong. Germline values: CDR1 DFQATT, CDR2 SNEGSKA (reference sequence). The CDR3 has 15 amino acids. Written as DNA, the CDR3 is TGCAGTGCTAGTAGCGGACAGGGGGCCATCTACGAGCAGTACTTC. Its protein is CSASSGQGAIYEQYF.

This clonotype has just a few counts. J is TRBJ1-3 and V is TRBV10-3; a possible D gene is TRBD1 (5 bases). V was pared by 5 bases and J by 0 bases, with 11 bases between. CDR1 and CDR2 (germline): ENHRY, SYGVKD. This CDR3 is built from 15 residues. The CDR3 sequence is CAISPGVPSGNTIYF. The DNA of the CDR3 is TGTGCCATCAGTCCGGGGGTACCCTCTGGAAACACCATATATTTT.

V gene TRBV7-2 combines with J gene TRBJ2-3, with 14 bases fitting TRBD2. V gave up 5 bases and J gave up 7 bases; unmatched junction bases: 2. This CDR3 has 14 residues. Germline CDR1 reads SGHTA; CDR2 reads FQGNSA. CDR3 sequence: CASSRTSGGYTQYF. The CDR3 DNA is TGTGCCAGCAGCAGGACTAGCGGGGGGTATACGCAGTATTTT. Full variable domain (remainder filled in from reference TRBV7-2 and TRBJ2-3): GAGVSQSPSNKVTEKGKDVELRCDPISGHTALYWYRQSLGQGLEFLIYFQGNSAPDKSGLPSDRFSAERTGGSVSTLTIQRTQQEDSAVYLCASSRTSGGYTQYFGPGTRLTVL.

This clonotype was seen a handful of times. This rearrangement joins TRBV7-8 to TRBJ2-2; no firm D call. There are 13 residues in the CDR3. Per the germline V gene, CDR1 is SGHVS and CDR2 is FQNEAQ. V lost 3 bases and J lost 3, with 5 bases in between. The CDR3 loop is CASSLYHTGELFF. CDR3 coding DNA: TGTGCCAGCAGCTTGTACCACACCGGGGAGCTGTTTTTT.